This TCR beta chain was captured in a study of blood T cell repertoires in COVID-19. As for the study in general: There were acute and convalescent COVID-19 samples, and they came from the United States, Italy and Spain. From T cells, B-cell-depleted T cells, or PBMCs came the material, which was cDNA or gDNA.

This CDR3 has 15 residues. J gave up 6 bases and V 5 bases, and 10 bases lay outside the gene matches. Germline V gene data show CDR1 as SGHAT and CDR2 as FQNNGV. Per the authors' pipeline: Estimates of nucleated cell counts were drawn from the amplification of reference gene primers. Only in-frame clones appear in the TCRdb table, and some are missing; sequencing was by immunoSEQ multiplex PCR. V and J calls and clone size are those listed in that table; D and trimming were worked out from the DNA. The sample records 120,000 to 150,000 clones, about nine tenths being singletons. This clone was seen just once.

The V and J genes are TRBV11-2 and TRBJ1-2; 9 bases agree with TRBD1. Material for sequencing was peripheral blood. The receptor comes from a man aged 50-60 years who had recovered from COVID-19. The CDR3 is CASSPSDRGGHGYTF. In DNA, the CDR3 is TGTGCCAGCAGCCCCTCGGACAGGGGAGGACATGGCTACACCTTC.